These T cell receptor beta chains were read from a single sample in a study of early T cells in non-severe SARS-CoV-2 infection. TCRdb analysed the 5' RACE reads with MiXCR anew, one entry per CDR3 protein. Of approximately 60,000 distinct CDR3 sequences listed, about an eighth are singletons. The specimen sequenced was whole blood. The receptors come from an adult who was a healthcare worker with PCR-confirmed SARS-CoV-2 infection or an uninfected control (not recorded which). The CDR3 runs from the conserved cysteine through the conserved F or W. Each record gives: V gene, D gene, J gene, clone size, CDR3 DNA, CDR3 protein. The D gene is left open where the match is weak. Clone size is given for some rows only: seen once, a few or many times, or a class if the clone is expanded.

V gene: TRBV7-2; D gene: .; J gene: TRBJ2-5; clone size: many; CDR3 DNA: TGTGCCAGCAGCTTAGTCGGCTCCCAGGAGACCCAGTACTTC; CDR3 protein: CASSLVGSQETQYF
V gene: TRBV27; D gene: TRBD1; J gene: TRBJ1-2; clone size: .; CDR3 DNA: TGTGCCAGCAGTTTCACCGACAGGGGCGGCTACACCTTC; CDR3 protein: CASSFTDRGGYTF
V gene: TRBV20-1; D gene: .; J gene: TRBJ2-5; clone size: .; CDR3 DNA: TGCAGTGCTAGAGAACACACGGTGGGTCCTCAAGAGACCCAGTACTTC; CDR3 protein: CSAREHTVGPQETQYF
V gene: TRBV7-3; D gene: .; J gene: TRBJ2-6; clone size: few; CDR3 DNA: TGTGCCAGCAGCCCAGGGGCTGGGGCCAACGTCCTGACTTTC; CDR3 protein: CASSPGAGANVLTF
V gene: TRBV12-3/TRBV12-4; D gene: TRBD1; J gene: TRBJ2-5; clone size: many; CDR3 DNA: TGTGCCAGCAACTACAGGGGGCGAGCAGAGACCCAGTACTTC; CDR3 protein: CASNYRGRAETQYF
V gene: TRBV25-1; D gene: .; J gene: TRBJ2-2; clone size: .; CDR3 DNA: TGTGCCAGCGGAGGGCCCGAGGACACCGGGGAGCTGTTTTTT; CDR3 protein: CASGGPEDTGELFF
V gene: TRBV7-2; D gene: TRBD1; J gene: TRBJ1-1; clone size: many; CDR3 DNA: TGTGCCAGCAGCCTCCACAGGGGCAACACTGAAGTTTTCTTT; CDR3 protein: CASSLHRGNTEVFF
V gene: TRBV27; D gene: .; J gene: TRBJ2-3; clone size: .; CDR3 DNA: TGTGCCAGCACCAGACGATTGCGCGAGACAGATACGCAGTATTTT; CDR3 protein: CASTRRLRETDTQYF
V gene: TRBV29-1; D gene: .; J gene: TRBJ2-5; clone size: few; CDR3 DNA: TGCAGCGTCTCTGAGGGGCTGGAGACCCAGTACTTC; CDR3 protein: CSVSEGLETQYF
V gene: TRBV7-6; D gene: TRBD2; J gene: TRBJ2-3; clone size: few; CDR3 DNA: TGTGCCAGCAGCCCTCCAGCGGGGGGTACAGATACGCAGTATTTT; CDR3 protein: CASSPPAGGTDTQYF
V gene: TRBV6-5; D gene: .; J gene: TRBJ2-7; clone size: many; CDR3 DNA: TGTGCCAGCAGTTACCTCCGGAACAGCCGCCCCTACGAGCAGTACTTC; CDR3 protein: CASSYLRNSRPYEQYF
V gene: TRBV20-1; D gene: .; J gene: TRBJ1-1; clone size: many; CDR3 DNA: TGCAGTGCTATGGGGGTCAGCACTGAAGCTTTCTTT; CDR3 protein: CSAMGVSTEAFF